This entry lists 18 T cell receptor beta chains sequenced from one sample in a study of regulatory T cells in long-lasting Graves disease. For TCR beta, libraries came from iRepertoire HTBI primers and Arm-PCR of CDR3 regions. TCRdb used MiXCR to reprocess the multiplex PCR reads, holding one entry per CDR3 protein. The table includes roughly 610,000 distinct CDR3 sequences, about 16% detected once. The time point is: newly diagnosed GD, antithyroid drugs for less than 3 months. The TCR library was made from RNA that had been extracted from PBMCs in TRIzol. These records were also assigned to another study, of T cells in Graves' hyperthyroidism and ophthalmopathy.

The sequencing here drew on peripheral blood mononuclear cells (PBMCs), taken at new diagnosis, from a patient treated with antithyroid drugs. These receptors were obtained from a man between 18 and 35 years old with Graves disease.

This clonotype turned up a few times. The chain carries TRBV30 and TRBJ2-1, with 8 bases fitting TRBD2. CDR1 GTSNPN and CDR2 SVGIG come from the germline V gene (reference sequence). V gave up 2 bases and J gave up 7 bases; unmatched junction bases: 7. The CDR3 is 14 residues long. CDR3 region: CAWSISGSWNEQFF. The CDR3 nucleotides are TGTGCCTGGAGTATAAGCGGGAGCTGGAATGAGCAGTTCTTC.

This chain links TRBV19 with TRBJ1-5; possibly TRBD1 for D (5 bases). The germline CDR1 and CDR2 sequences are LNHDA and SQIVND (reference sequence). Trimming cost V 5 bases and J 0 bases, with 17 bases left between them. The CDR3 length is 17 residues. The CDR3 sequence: CASSHFDQGSSNQPQHF. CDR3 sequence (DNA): TGTGCCAGTAGTCACTTCGACCAGGGTTCTAGCAATCAGCCCCAGCATTTT.

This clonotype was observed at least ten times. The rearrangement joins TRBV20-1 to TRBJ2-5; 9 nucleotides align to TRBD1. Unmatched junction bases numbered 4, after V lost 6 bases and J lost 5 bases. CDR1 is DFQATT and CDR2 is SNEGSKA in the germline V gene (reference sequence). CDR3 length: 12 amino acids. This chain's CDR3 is CSARTGAETQYF. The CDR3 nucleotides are TGCAGTGCCAGGACAGGGGCGGAGACCCAGTACTTC.

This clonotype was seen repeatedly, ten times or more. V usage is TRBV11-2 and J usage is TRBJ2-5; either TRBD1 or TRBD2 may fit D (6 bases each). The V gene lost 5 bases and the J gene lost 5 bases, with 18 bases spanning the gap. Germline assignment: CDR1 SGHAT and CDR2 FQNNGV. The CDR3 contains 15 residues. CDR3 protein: CASSLTGWREETQYF. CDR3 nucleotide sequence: TGTGCCAGCAGCCTGACAGGTTGGAGGGAGGAGACCCAGTACTTC.

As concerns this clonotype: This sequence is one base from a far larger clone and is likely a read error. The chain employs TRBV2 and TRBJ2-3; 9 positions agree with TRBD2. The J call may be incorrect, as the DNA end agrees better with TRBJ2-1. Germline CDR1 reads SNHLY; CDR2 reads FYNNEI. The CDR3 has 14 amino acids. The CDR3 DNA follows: TGTGCCAGCAAAGAGCGGGGGGCCTACAGTGAGCAGTTCTTC. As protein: CASKERGAYSEQFF.

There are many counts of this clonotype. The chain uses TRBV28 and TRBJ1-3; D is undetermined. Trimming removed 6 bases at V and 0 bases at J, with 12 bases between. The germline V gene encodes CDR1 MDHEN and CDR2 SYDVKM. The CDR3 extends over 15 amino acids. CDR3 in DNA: TGTGCCAGCAGAACAAGACCGATCTCTGGAAACACCATATATTTT. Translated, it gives CASRTRPISGNTIYF. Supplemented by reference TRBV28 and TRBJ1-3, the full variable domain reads DVKVTQSSRYLVKRTGEKVFLECVQDMDHENMFWYRQDPGLGLRLIYFSYDVKMKEKGDIPEGYSVSREKKERFSLILESASTNQTSMYLCASRTRPISGNTIYFGEGSWLTVV.

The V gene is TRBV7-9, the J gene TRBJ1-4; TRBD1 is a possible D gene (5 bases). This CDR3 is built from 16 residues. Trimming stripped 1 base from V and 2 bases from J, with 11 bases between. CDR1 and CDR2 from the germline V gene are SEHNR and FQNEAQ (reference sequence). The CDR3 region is CASSLVGARTNEKLFF. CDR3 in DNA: TGTGCCAGCAGCTTAGTAGGGGCAAGGACTAATGAAAAACTGTTTTTT.

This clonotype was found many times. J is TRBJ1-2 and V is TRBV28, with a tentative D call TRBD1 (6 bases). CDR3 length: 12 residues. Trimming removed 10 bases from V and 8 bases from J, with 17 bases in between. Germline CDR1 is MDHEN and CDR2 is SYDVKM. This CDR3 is CATCPQGRGYTF. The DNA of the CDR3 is TGTGCCACCTGCCCCCAGGGGCGAGGCTACACCTTC.

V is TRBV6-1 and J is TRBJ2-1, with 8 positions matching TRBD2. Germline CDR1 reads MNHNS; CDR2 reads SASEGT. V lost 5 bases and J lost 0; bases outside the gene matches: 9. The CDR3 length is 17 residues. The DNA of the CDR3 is TGTGCCAGCAGTCTAAAGACTAGCGAGAGCTCCTACAATGAGCAGTTCTTC. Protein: CASSLKTSESSYNEQFF.

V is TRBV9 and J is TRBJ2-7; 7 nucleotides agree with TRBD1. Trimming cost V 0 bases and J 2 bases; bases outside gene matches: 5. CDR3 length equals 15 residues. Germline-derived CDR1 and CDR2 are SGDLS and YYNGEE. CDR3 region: CASSVGQGLTYEQYF. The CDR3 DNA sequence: TGTGCCAGCAGCGTAGGACAGGGCTTGACCTACGAGCAGTACTTC.

The CDR3 here is CASSGTLRVVDEQFF. The CDR3 DNA is TGTGCCAGCAGCGGGACACTAAGGGTGGTAGATGAGCAGTTCTTC. The chain combines TRBV5-6 with TRBJ2-1, with D tentatively TRBD1 (6 bases). V dropped 4 bases and J dropped 8 bases, with 19 bases sitting between them. The CDR3 has 15 amino acids. Germline CDR1 is SGHDT and CDR2 is YYEEEE. The full variable domain, its missing parts supplied by reference TRBV5-6 and TRBJ2-1, is DAGVTQSPTHLIKTRGQQVTLRCSPKSGHDTVSWYQQALGQGPQFIFQYYEEEERQRGNFPDRFSGHQFPNYSSELNVNALLLGDSALYLCASSGTLRVVDEQFFGPGTRLTVL.

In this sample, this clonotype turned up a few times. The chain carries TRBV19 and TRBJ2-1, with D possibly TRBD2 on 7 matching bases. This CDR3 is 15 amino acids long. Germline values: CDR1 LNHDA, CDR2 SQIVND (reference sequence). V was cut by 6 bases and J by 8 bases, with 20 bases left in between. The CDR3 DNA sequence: TGTGCCAGTAGGGACAGCGGGACTCCCTGGGATGAGCAGTTCTTC. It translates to CASRDSGTPWDEQFF. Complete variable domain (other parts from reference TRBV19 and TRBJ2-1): DGGITQSPKYLFRKEGQNVTLSCEQNLNHDAMYWYRQDPGQGLRLIYYSQIVNDFQKGDIAEGYSVSREKKESFPLTVTSAQKNPTAFYLCASRDSGTPWDEQFFGPGTRLTVL.

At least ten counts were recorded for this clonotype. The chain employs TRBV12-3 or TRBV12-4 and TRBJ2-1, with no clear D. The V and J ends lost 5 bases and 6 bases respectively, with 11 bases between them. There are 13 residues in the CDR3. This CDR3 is CASSRIQCNEQFF. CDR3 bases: TGTGCCAGCAGTAGGATACAGTGCAATGAGCAGTTCTTC.

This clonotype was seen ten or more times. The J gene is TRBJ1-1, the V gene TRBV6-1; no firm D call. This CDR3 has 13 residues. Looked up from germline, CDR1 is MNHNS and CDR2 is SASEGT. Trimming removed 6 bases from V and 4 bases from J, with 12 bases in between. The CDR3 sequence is CASSPTRITEAFF. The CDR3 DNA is TGTGCCAGCAGCCCAACACGGATCACTGAAGCTTTCTTT.

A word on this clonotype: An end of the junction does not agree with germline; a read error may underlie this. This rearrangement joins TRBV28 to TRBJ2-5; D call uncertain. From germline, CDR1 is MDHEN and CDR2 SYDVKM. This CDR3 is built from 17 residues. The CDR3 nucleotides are TGTGTCAGCAGTCCCTCGGGCTTAGGATCTTACCAAGAGACCCAGTACTTC. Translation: CVSSPSGLGSYQETQYF.

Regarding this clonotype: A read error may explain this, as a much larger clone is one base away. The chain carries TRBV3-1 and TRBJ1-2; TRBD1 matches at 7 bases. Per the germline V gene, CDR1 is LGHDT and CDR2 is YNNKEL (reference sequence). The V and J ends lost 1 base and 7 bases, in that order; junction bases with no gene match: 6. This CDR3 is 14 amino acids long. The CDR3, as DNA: TGTGCCAGCAGCCAAGCTACAGGGGTCTCTGGCTACACCTTC. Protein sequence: CASSQATGVSGYTF.

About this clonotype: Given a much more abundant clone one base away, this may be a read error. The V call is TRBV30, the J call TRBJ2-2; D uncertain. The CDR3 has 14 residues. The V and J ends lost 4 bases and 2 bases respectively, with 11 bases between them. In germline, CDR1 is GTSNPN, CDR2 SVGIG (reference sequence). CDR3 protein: CAWKQAVNTGELFF. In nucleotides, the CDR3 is TGTGCCTGGAAGCAGGCGGTAAACACCGGGGAGCTGTTTTTT. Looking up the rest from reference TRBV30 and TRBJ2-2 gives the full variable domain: SQTIHQWPATLVQPVGSPLSLECTVEGTSNPNLYWYRQAAGRGLQLLFYSVGIGQISSEVPQNLSASRPQDRQFILSSKKLLLSDSGFYLCAWKQAVNTGELFFGEGSRLTVL.

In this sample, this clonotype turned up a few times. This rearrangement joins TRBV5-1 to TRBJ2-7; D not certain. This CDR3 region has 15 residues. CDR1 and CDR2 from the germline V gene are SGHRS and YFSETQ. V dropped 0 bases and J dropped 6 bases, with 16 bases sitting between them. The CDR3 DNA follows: TGCGCCAGCAGCTTGGAAGGACCTAGGATGGGCGAGCAGTACTTC. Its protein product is CASSLEGPRMGEQYF. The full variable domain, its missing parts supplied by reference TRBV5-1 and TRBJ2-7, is KAGVTQTPRYLIKTRGQQVTLSCSPISGHRSVSWYQQTPGQGLQFLFEYFSETQRNKGNFPGRFSGRQFSNSRSEMNVSTLELGDSALYLCASSLEGPRMGEQYFGPGTRLTVT.